This record covers a single T cell receptor (beta chain). Unmatched junction bases numbered 8, after V lost 4 bases and J lost 4 bases. The CDR3 spans 14 residues. CDR1 is SGHRS, CDR2 YFSETQ, per germline. This record belongs to a study of blood T cell repertoires in COVID-19. Participants came from 24 US areas, aged roughly 18 to 95 years. Participants' own reports of clinical history determined their cohort assignment. How the authors handled the data: Amplifying reference gene primers gave estimates of nucleated cell counts. The method was immunoSEQ multiplex PCR; TCRdb's version includes in-frame clones alone and lacks a portion of them. V and J calls and clone size are those listed in that table; D and trimming were worked out from the DNA. The table includes hundreds of thousands of clones, around 89% detected once.

This chain uses TRBV5-1 with TRBJ2-7; 7 nucleotides align to TRBD1. The source is a woman in her 30s who had recovered from COVID-19. The sequenced sample consisted of PBMCs or T cells enriched from blood (not recorded which). CDR3 amino acids: CASSIGQASYEQYF. Here the CDR3 DNA reads TGCGCCAGCAGCATCGGACAGGCCTCATACGAGCAGTACTTC.